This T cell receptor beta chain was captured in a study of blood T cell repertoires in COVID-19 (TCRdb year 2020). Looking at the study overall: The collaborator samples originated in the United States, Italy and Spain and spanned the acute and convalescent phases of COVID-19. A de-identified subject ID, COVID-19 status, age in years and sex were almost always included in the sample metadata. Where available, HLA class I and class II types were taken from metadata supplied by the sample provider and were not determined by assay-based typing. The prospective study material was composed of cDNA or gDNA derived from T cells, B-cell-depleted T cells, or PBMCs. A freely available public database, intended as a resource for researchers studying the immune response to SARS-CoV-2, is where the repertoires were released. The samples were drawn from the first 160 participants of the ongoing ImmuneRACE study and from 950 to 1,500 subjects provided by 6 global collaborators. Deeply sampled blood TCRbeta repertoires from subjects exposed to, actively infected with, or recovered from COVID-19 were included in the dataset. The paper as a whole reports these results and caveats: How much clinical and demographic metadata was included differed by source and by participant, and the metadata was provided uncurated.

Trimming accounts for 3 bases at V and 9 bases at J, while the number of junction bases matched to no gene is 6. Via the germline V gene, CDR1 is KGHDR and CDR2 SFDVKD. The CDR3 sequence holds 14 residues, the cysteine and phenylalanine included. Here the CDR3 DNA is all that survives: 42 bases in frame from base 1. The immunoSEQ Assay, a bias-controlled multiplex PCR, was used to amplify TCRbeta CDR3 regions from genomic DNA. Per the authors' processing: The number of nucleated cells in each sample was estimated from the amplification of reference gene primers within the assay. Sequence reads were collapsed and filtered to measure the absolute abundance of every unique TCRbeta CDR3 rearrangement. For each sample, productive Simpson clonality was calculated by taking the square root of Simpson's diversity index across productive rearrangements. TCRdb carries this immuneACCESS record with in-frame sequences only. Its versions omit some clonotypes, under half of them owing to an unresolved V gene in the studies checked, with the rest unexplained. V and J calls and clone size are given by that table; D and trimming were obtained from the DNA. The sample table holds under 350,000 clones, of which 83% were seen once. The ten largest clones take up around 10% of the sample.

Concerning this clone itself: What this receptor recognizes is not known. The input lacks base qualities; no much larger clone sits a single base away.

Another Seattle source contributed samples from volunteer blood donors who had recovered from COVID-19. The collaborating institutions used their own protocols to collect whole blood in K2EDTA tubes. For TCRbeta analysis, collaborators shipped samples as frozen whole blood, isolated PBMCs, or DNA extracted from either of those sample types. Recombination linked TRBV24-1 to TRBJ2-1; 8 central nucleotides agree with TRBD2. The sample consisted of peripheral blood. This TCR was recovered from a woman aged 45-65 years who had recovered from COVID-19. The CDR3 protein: CATSDAGGYSEQFF. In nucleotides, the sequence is TGTGCCACCAGTGATGCGGGGGGCTATTCTGAGCAGTTCTTC.